Sequencing of this TCR beta chain was carried out in a study of cytomegalovirus exposure and HLA in healthy donors. There are a few counts of this clone. Its antigen is undetermined. The V gene end was trimmed by 4 bases and the J gene end by 2 bases; junction bases not matched to a gene: 7. The CDR3 loop spans 16 amino acids. Germline CDR1 reads SGHNT; CDR2 reads YYREEE (reference sequence). The primer mix had 60 Vbeta and 13 Jbeta primers. Using immunoSEQ multiplex PCR, the repertoire was profiled, and TCRdb retains in-frame clones only, with some absent. The sample has tens of thousands of clones; about 78% are singletons. Study results and caveats: Most likely, a cluster of highly shared sequence variants arose as a sequencing artifact. Data from an earlier analysis indicated that most TCR beta V segments were productive either about 87% or about 30% of the time. An ancestry cluster, one associated with Asian ancestry, reportedly showed fewer N-insertions than the approximately 650-donor mean in a later analysis.

The TCR comes from a woman aged 40-49 years in good health and CMV-seronegative. Material: PBMCs. This chain connects TRBV5-4 to TRBJ2-2, with 8 positions matching TRBD1. The CDR3 protein is CASSPRGPSNTGELFF. DNA of the CDR3: TGTGCCAGCAGCCCCAGGGGGCCCTCCAACACCGGGGAGCTGTTTTTT.